A single sample is the source of the 23 T cell receptor beta chains below, sequenced in a study of blood T cell repertoires in COVID-19. Produced via immunoSEQ multiplex PCR; TCRdb's table is partial and in-frame only. Of 300,000 to 350,000 clones in the sample, 90% were seen once. Sequencing used PBMCs or T cells enriched from blood (not recorded which). These receptors all come from a woman between 18 and 30 years old with acute COVID-19.

Notes on this clone: This specimen includes other DNA sequences encoding the same CDR3. The chain employs TRBV5-1 and TRBJ2-1; a possible D gene is TRBD1 (6 bases). Germline loops: CDR1 SGHRS, CDR2 YFSETQ. The CDR3 contains 13 residues. V gave up 0 bases and J gave up 7 bases, with 8 bases separating them. In DNA, the CDR3 is TGCGCCAGCAGCTTGGACAGGGTGAATGAGCAGTTCTTC. It translates to CASSLDRVNEQFF.

This clone was detected only once. This sequence joins TRBV28 and TRBJ2-7, with D possibly TRBD1 on 6 matching bases. Germline values: CDR1 MDHEN, CDR2 SYDVKM. Trimming took 5 bases from V and 0 from J, leaving 11 bases between them. The CDR3 is 14 residues long. CDR3 nucleotides: TGTGCCAGCAGTCCTACAGGGAGCTCCTACGAGCAGTACTTC. Protein sequence: CASSPTGSSYEQYF.

The rearrangement uses TRBV28 and TRBJ2-7; 10 bases are a match to TRBD2. The CDR3 spans 15 residues. CDR1 and CDR2 from the germline V gene are MDHEN and SYDVKM. The trim removed 5 bases at V and 8 bases at J, leaving 12 bases unmatched. The DNA of the CDR3 is TGTGCCAGCAGTATCCTAGCGGGAGACCTATCTAAGCAGTACTTC. Its protein product is CASSILAGDLSKQYF.

The J gene is TRBJ1-2, the V gene TRBV13; 9 positions match TRBD1. This CDR3 has 16 residues. The V segment lost 5 bases and the J segment 5 bases; nucleotides outside the gene matches: 12. Per germline, CDR1 PRHDT and CDR2 FYEKMQ (reference sequence). CDR3 sequence: CASSRNPLTGGYGYTF. As DNA, the CDR3 is TGTGCCAGCAGCCGGAACCCGCTGACAGGGGGATATGGCTACACCTTC.

The V and J genes are TRBV19 and TRBJ2-7; 8 bases line up with TRBD2. The CDR3 sequence is 15 residues long. The germline V gene encodes CDR1 LNHDA and CDR2 SQIVND (reference sequence). The ends lost 1 base at V and 3 bases at J; junction bases unmatched: 5. CDR3 in DNA: TGTGCCAGTAGTATAGTGACCGGGACTAGCTACGAGCAGTACTTC. Translated, it gives CASSIVTGTSYEQYF.

The rearrangement uses TRBV18 and TRBJ2-7, with D maybe TRBD2 (6 bases). V was clipped by 2 bases and J by 2 bases, with 13 bases between them. This CDR3 is built from 15 residues. Germline CDR1 and CDR2: KGHSH and LQKENI. In DNA, the CDR3 is TGTGCCAGCTCACCAGCTGGAGGGAGCACCTACGAGCAGTACTTC. Its protein is CASSPAGGSTYEQYF.

This chain connects TRBV19 to TRBJ1-1; 9 nucleotides match TRBD1. Germline loops: CDR1 LNHDA, CDR2 SQIVND (reference sequence). This CDR3 contains 14 residues. V lost 3 bases to trimming and J lost 3 bases; unmatched junction nucleotides: 2. In DNA, the CDR3 is TGTGCCAGTAGTATTAGGACAGGGGACACTGAAGCTTTCTTT. Protein: CASSIRTGDTEAFF.

The gene calls are TRBV28 and TRBJ2-7; 10 bases are shared with TRBD2. This CDR3 spans 15 amino acids. In germline, CDR1 is MDHEN, CDR2 SYDVKM. V lost 5 bases and J lost 5; bases outside the gene matches: 9. The CDR3 sequence is CASSPHLAGEDEQYF. The CDR3 DNA sequence: TGTGCCAGCAGTCCGCATCTAGCGGGAGAAGACGAGCAGTACTTC.

The chain combines TRBV5-6 with TRBJ1-1; no definite D call. CDR3 length equals 13 residues. Trimming shortened V by 4 bases and J by 3 bases, and 10 bases separated the two germline ends. Germline V gene data show CDR1 as SGHDT and CDR2 as YYEEEE. CDR3 sequence reads: CASSLPPDTEAFF. The CDR3 DNA is TGTGCCAGCAGCCTACCTCCCGACACTGAAGCTTTCTTT.

The chain links TRBV19 to TRBJ1-5, with 8 bases aligning to TRBD1. CDR3 size: 13 residues. The V gene's germline CDR1 is LNHDA and CDR2 SQIVND (reference sequence). Losses at the gene ends were 9 bases for V and 6 bases for J; bases not matched to a gene: 7. CDR3 amino acids: CASAGGAFQPQHF. The CDR3 nucleotides are TGTGCCAGCGCAGGGGGCGCATTTCAGCCCCAGCATTTT.

V gene TRBV2 combines with J gene TRBJ1-1; 7 bases line up with TRBD1. The CDR3 extends over 15 amino acids. CDR1 is SNHLY, CDR2 FYNNEI, per germline. J was trimmed by 0 bases and V by 1 base; bases with no gene match: 2. CDR3 loop: CASSEDTGVNTEAFF. CDR3 sequence (DNA): TGTGCCAGCAGTGAAGATACAGGGGTGAACACTGAAGCTTTCTTT.

There are a few counts of this clone. V and J are TRBV9 and TRBJ2-7; the match to TRBD2 covers 8 bases. The CDR3 length is 16 residues. Losses at the gene ends were 4 bases for V and 7 bases for J; bases not matched to a gene: 16. Germline CDR1 is SGDLS and CDR2 is YYNGEE. Written as DNA, the CDR3 is TGTGCCAGCAGCACCCCCCGGGGGGGTCTGGCGGGAGAGCAGTACTTC. Amino acids: CASSTPRGGLAGEQYF.

V is TRBV18 and J is TRBJ2-7; tentative D call: TRBD1 (6 bases). Germline V gene lookup returns CDR1 KGHSH and CDR2 LQKENI. The CDR3 extends over 16 amino acids. Trimming took off 2 bases at V and 7 bases at J, with 21 bases between the two ends. The CDR3 sequence: CASSPVQGFRGFEQYF. Written as DNA, the CDR3 is TGTGCCAGCTCACCAGTTCAGGGGTTCCGGGGATTTGAGCAGTACTTC.

V and J are TRBV29-1 and TRBJ1-1, with no clear D. Trimming shortened V by 5 bases and J by 0 bases, and 10 bases separated the two germline ends. Germline assignment: CDR1 SQVTM and CDR2 ANQGSEA. The CDR3 runs to 13 residues. CDR3 residues: CSVRRQMNTEAFF. DNA of the CDR3: TGCAGCGTTCGGCGGCAGATGAACACTGAAGCTTTCTTT.

This rearrangement joins TRBV2 to TRBJ1-5; D uncertain. Per the germline V gene, CDR1 is SNHLY and CDR2 is FYNNEI. V lost 3 bases and J 6 bases, leaving 9 bases between the germline ends. This CDR3 is built from 13 residues. CDR3 sequence: CASSDDGSQPQHF. The CDR3 nucleotides read TGTGCCAGCAGTGATGATGGCTCTCAGCCCCAGCATTTT. Drawing the rest from reference TRBV2 and TRBJ1-5, the complete variable domain is EPEVTQTPSHQVTQMGQEVILRCVPISNHLYFYWYRQILGQKVEFLVSFYNNEISEKSEIFDDQFSVERPDGSNFTLKIRSTKLEDSAMYFCASSDDGSQPQHFGDGTRLSIL.

Here the CDR3 reads CASSLGYRGSYEQYF. Written as DNA, the CDR3 is TGTGCCAGCAGCTTGGGTTACAGGGGGTCCTACGAGCAGTACTTC. The chain couples TRBV7-9 to TRBJ2-7, with TRBD1 matching over 8 bases. V lost 3 bases, J lost 1 base, and 5 bases stayed unmatched. The CDR3 has 15 amino acids. CDR1 SEHNR and CDR2 FQNEAQ come from the germline V gene (reference sequence).

This clone was found a few times. The gene calls are TRBV24-1 and TRBJ2-1, with 8 nucleotides matching TRBD2. Looked up from germline, CDR1 is KGHDR and CDR2 is SFDVKD. CDR3 length: 13 amino acids. V shed 4 bases and J 7 bases; nucleotides not matched to a gene: 2. Here the CDR3 reads CATSDGRENEQFF. The CDR3 region has the DNA TGTGCCACCAGTGACGGGAGGGAGAATGAGCAGTTCTTC.

The V call is TRBV6-5, the J call TRBJ1-2; no clear D gene. Trimming took off 0 bases at V and 4 bases at J, with 12 bases between the two ends. From germline, CDR1 is MNHEY and CDR2 SVGAGI. This CDR3 comprises 15 residues. Here the CDR3 DNA reads TGTGCCAGCAGTTACTCGATTTCTAATGCCTATGGCTACACCTTC. Amino acid sequence: CASSYSISNAYGYTF.

V is TRBV7-9 and J is TRBJ2-1, with D perhaps matching TRBD2 (6 bases). This CDR3 spans 18 amino acids. Looked up from germline, CDR1 is SEHNR and CDR2 is FQNEAQ (reference sequence). V lost 2 bases and J 1 base, leaving 18 bases between the germline ends. In nucleotides, the CDR3 is TGTGCCAGCAGCTTAAGAGGGCGGGACTCCCCTTCCTACAATGAGCAGTTCTTC. It is translated as CASSLRGRDSPSYNEQFF.

The gene calls are TRBV4-2 and TRBJ2-1, with TRBD2 matching over 15 bases. The CDR3 is made up of 18 amino acids. In germline, CDR1 is LGHNA, CDR2 YNFKEQ. J was trimmed by 4 bases and V by 1 base; bases with no gene match: 5. CDR3 residues: CASSQVFGTSGGYNEQFF. In DNA, the CDR3 is TGTGCCAGCAGCCAAGTATTCGGGACTAGCGGGGGGTACAATGAGCAGTTCTTC.

This chain uses TRBV29-1 with TRBJ2-7; TRBD1 agrees at 8 bases. Germline lookup yields CDR1 SQVTM and CDR2 ANQGSEA. The trim removed 3 bases at V and 1 base at J, leaving 2 bases unmatched. This CDR3 region has 13 residues. CDR3 nucleotides: TGCAGCGTTGAGGGACAGGAGTCCTACGAGCAGTACTTC. Translated: CSVEGQESYEQYF.

To note about this clone: This same CDR3 is encoded by further DNA sequences in the sample. This chain joins TRBV7-3 and TRBJ1-3; D perhaps matches TRBD1 (5 bases). In germline, CDR1 is SGHTA, CDR2 FQGTGA. The CDR3 has 13 residues. The germline V and J ends were trimmed by 4 bases and 1 base, with 5 bases remaining between them. The CDR3 nucleotides are TGTGCCAGCAGCTCAGGGTCTGGAAACACCATATATTTT. It yields the protein CASSSGSGNTIYF.

This clone has a single count. The CDR3 DNA follows: TGCGCCAGCAGCTCTCCGCGAAGCGGAGGGGAGACTGAAGCTTTCTTT. Translating it yields CASSSPRSGGETEAFF. J is TRBJ1-1 and V is TRBV5-1; TRBD1 might be the D (5 bases). Germline values: CDR1 SGHRS, CDR2 YFSETQ. Trimming shortened V by 3 bases and J by 5 bases, and 20 bases separated the two germline ends. The CDR3 is 16 amino acids.